Each of the 27 T cell receptor beta chains below was sequenced from the same sample in a study of siplizumab effects on memory and regulatory T cells. No antigen is known for these receptors. For around 6 days at 37°C, the mixed lymphocyte reaction cells were kept in coculture. Sequenced by immunoSEQ multiplex PCR; TCRdb stores in-frame clones only, minus some. The table lists about 4,500 clones, around 50% of them singletons. Sequencing input: CFSE-low (dividing) CD4+ T cells sorted from an allogeneic mixed lymphocyte reaction. These receptors were collected from a human donor in good health; the cells came from an allogeneic mixed lymphocyte reaction. Some clones in this sample may be carry-over from other donors' samples.

This clone was found once. The V and J genes are TRBV6-6 and TRBJ1-3; D uncertain. The CDR3 sequence is 14 residues long. Deletions cut 1 base from V and 0 bases from J, with 4 bases between. Germline V gene lookup returns CDR1 MNHNY and CDR2 SVGAGI (reference sequence). The CDR3 reads CASSYLSSGNTIYF. The DNA for the CDR3 is TGTGCCAGCAGTTACTTGAGCTCTGGAAACACCATATATTTT.

This clone was counted a few times. The chain links TRBV11-2 to TRBJ1-1, with D unclear. This CDR3 region has 13 residues. V was cut by 7 bases and J by 6 bases, with 15 bases left in between. Germline CDR1 SGHAT, CDR2 FQNNGV. The CDR3 region has the DNA TGTGCCAGCAACTTTTTTTGGGGTTCTGAAGCTTTCTTT. It yields the protein CASNFFWGSEAFF.

This clone was recorded a few times. Compared with germline, one end of the junction differs, possibly owing to a read error. The V call is TRBV7-7, the J call TRBJ2-1, with D tentatively TRBD1 (6 bases). Germline CDR1 SSHAT, CDR2 FNYEAQ (reference sequence). The CDR3 covers 17 residues. CDR3 coding DNA: TGTGCTAGCAGCCTGGGGTTGGGGCAGGGGAAGGTCTATGAGCAGTTCTTC. This encodes CASSLGLGQGKVYEQFF.

The CDR3 DNA sequence: TGCGCCAGCAGCTTGAGTGGCCTAAACACCGGGGAGCTGTTTTTT. Residues: CASSLSGLNTGELFF. The chain links TRBV5-1 to TRBJ2-2, with D unclear. V lost 1 base to trimming and J lost 2 bases, with 9 bases between them. This CDR3 has 15 residues. Germline CDR1 and CDR2: SGHRS and YFSETQ.

The V gene is TRBV18, the J gene TRBJ1-1; D remains ambiguous. Germline V gene data show CDR1 as KGHSH and CDR2 as LQKENI. V gave up 5 bases and J gave up 3 bases, with 10 bases separating them. The CDR3 spans 13 residues. DNA of the CDR3: TGTGCCAGCTCAACTGGGCAGCACACTGAAGCTTTCTTT. It is translated as CASSTGQHTEAFF.

This clone was detected only a few times. V and J are TRBV14 and TRBJ1-1, with D maybe TRBD1 (6 bases). Germline-derived CDR1 and CDR2 are SGHDN and FVKESK. Trimming took off 6 bases at V and 1 base at J, with 9 bases between the two ends. The CDR3 extends over 13 amino acids. CDR3 in amino acids: CASSVQGNTEAFF. For the CDR3, the DNA is TGTGCCAGCAGTGTACAGGGGAACACTGAAGCTTTCTTT.

This clone was counted only a few times. This chain uses TRBV5-1 with TRBJ1-1; D is ambiguous. Germline values: CDR1 SGHRS, CDR2 YFSETQ. Trimming removed 5 bases from V and 8 bases from J, with 19 bases in between. The CDR3 sequence is 14 residues long. CDR3 DNA: TGCGCCAGCAGTCCTACCCGAGGCAGTCTCGAAGCTTTCTTT. Amino acids: CASSPTRGSLEAFF.

The V and J genes are TRBV6-1 and TRBJ1-5; weak D call: TRBD1 (5 bases). This CDR3 region has 14 residues. The V gene lost 7 bases and the J gene lost 3 bases, with 13 bases spanning the gap. CDR1 is MNHNS and CDR2 is SASEGT in the germline V gene. The CDR3, as DNA: TGTGCCAGCACCCGGGCAGGGCTCAATCAGCCCCAGCATTTT. As protein: CASTRAGLNQPQHF.

The rearrangement uses TRBV7-8 and TRBJ1-2; no definite D call. The CDR3 is 16 amino acids. Germline CDR1 is SGHVS and CDR2 is FQNEAQ. V was clipped by 1 base and J by 4 bases, with 16 bases between them. The CDR3 sequence: CASSLEGWTTRYGYTF. The CDR3 DNA is TGTGCCAGCAGCTTAGAAGGGTGGACTACCCGCTATGGCTACACCTTC. Combining the CDR3 with reference TRBV7-8 and TRBJ1-2 gives the whole variable domain GAGVSQSPRYKVAKRGQDVALRCDPISGHVSLFWYQQALGQGPEFLTYFQNEAQLDKSGLPSDRFFAERPEGSVSTLKIQRTQQEDSAVYLCASSLEGWTTRYGYTFGSGTRLTVV.

By proportion, this clone is large. The chain recombines TRBV30 with TRBJ1-1; TRBD1 might be the D (6 bases). CDR1 and CDR2 from the germline V gene are GTSNPN and SVGIG (reference sequence). Trimming left V 2 bases short and J 4 bases short, with 11 bases between. The CDR3 covers 13 residues. This CDR3 is CAWSRQALTEAFF. The CDR3, as DNA: TGTGCCTGGAGTCGACAGGCTCTCACTGAAGCTTTCTTT.

CDR3 protein: CASTEVGGNYGYTF. For the CDR3, the DNA is TGTGCCAGCACCGAAGTCGGCGGAAACTATGGCTACACCTTC. This chain uses TRBV6-1 with TRBJ1-2, with D hard to call. Between the trimmed V and J ends, which lost 7 bases and 2 bases, there was a span of 14 bases. The length of the CDR3 is 14 residues. Germline V CDR1 and CDR2: MNHNS, SASEGT.

This chain's CDR3 is CASSEYPVENIQYF. The CDR3 nucleotides are TGTGCCAGCAGTGAATACCCAGTGGAGAACATTCAGTACTTC. The rearrangement links TRBV6-1 to TRBJ2-4; D gene unclear. This CDR3 has 14 residues. CDR1 MNHNS and CDR2 SASEGT come from the germline V gene. Trimming took 2 bases from V and 7 from J, leaving 12 bases between them.

The V and J genes are TRBV10-3 and TRBJ2-2; D may be TRBD2 (5 bases). This CDR3 comprises 15 residues. Germline CDR1 reads ENHRY; CDR2 reads SYGVKD. Trimming removed 7 bases from V and 5 bases from J, with 17 bases in between. CDR3 sequence: CAITPDRTRTGELFF. In DNA form, the CDR3 reads TGTGCCATCACCCCGGACCGAACTAGAACCGGGGAGCTGTTTTTT.

For this clone: Germline and junction disagree at one end, which may indicate a read error. V is TRBV5-4 and J is TRBJ1-2; D is unresolved. Germline CDR1 reads SGHNT; CDR2 reads YYREEE (reference sequence). CDR3 length: 15 residues. The CDR3 reads CASSQAQDPIYGYTF. CDR3 DNA: TGCGCCAGCAGCCAAGCCCAAGACCCGATTTATGGCTACACCTTC.

The chain uses TRBV4-2 and TRBJ2-2, with a possible D match to TRBD2 (5 bases). CDR1 and CDR2 (germline): LGHNA, YNFKEQ. CDR3 length equals 15 residues. The ends were cut back, 0 bases at V and 2 bases at J, with 7 bases in the middle. The CDR3 protein is CASSQDGDNTGELFF. CDR3 nucleotide sequence: TGTGCCAGCAGCCAAGACGGGGATAACACCGGGGAGCTGTTTTTT.

The V gene is TRBV29-1, the J gene TRBJ1-3, with D perhaps matching TRBD1 (5 bases). CDR1 is SQVTM and CDR2 is ANQGSEA in the germline V gene. The CDR3 length is 14 residues. Trimming took 6 bases from V and 0 from J, leaving 12 bases between them. The CDR3 spells CSVTRGVSGNTIYF. The CDR3 DNA sequence: TGCAGCGTCACTAGGGGAGTCTCTGGAAACACCATATATTTT.

The rearrangement uses TRBV5-5 and TRBJ2-5, with 8 bases aligning to TRBD1. The length of the CDR3 is 14 residues. The J segment lost 4 bases and the V segment lost 3 bases, leaving 5 bases of the junction unmatched. CDR1 SGHKS and CDR2 YYEKEE come from the germline V gene (reference sequence). CDR3 in amino acids: CASSSFRGRETQYF. CDR3 coding DNA: TGTGCCAGCAGCTCTTTCAGGGGGCGAGAGACCCAGTACTTC.

This clone showed up just a few times. J is TRBJ1-5 and V is TRBV4-1, with TRBD1 matching 9 bases. CDR1 and CDR2 (germline): MGHRA, YSYEKL. The V and J ends lost 3 bases and 5 bases, in that order; junction bases with no gene match: 5. This CDR3 contains 15 residues. This CDR3 reads CASSQQTGGYQPQHF. As DNA, the CDR3 is TGCGCCAGCAGCCAGCAAACAGGGGGCTATCAGCCCCAGCATTTT.

V gene TRBV5-5 combines with J gene TRBJ2-7; tentatively, D is TRBD1 (6 bases). In germline, CDR1 is SGHKS, CDR2 YYEKEE (reference sequence). Trimming took off 0 bases at V and 3 bases at J, with 13 bases between the two ends. CDR3 length: 15 amino acids. The CDR3 spells CASSLDRVVGYEQYF. CDR3 DNA: TGTGCCAGCAGCTTGGACAGGGTGGTTGGCTACGAGCAGTACTTC.

A few counts support this clone. The J gene is TRBJ2-5, the V gene TRBV27; 11 positions match TRBD1. Germline-derived CDR1 and CDR2 are MNHEY and SMNVEV (reference sequence). The CDR3 has 15 residues. Germline trimming cut 7 bases from V and 7 bases from J; bases unmatched to any gene: 11. DNA for the CDR3: TGTGCCAGCACCCTTCAAGGGACAGGGGGTGGGACCCAGTACTTC. This gives the protein CASTLQGTGGGTQYF.

The J gene is TRBJ1-1, the V gene TRBV18; D may be TRBD1 (5 bases). The CDR3 contains 14 residues. The V end lost 2 bases, the J end lost 5 bases, and 12 bases lay between the germline ends. CDR1 is KGHSH, CDR2 LQKENI, per germline. The CDR3 bases are TGTGCCAGCTCACCAAATGGCCAGGGAACTGAAGCTTTCTTT. Protein sequence: CASSPNGQGTEAFF. Full variable domain (rest looked up from reference TRBV18 and TRBJ1-1): NAGVMQNPRHLVRRRGQEARLRCSPMKGHSHVYWYRQLPEEGLKFMVYLQKENIIDESGMPKERFSAEFPKEGPSILRIQQVVRGDSAAYFCASSPNGQGTEAFFGQGTRLTVV.

The genes are TRBV30 and TRBJ1-5; no definite D call. Germline loops: CDR1 GTSNPN, CDR2 SVGIG (reference sequence). V lost 2 bases to trimming and J lost 0 bases, with 17 bases between them. The CDR3 has 17 amino acids. The CDR3 is CAWSMGWQEYSNQPQHF. The CDR3 nucleotides are TGTGCCTGGAGTATGGGTTGGCAGGAATATAGCAATCAGCCCCAGCATTTT.

CDR3 in DNA: TGTGCCAGCAGCCCTAGGGGGACAGGGTCCTACAATGAGCAGTTCTTC. Its translation is CASSPRGTGSYNEQFF. The chain uses TRBV5-6 and TRBJ2-1, with 9 bases identical to TRBD1. CDR3 length: 16 amino acids. The germline CDR1 and CDR2 sequences are SGHDT and YYEEEE. J gave up 1 base and V 4 bases, and 6 bases lay outside the gene matches.

This clone was recorded a few times. The chain recombines TRBV27 with TRBJ1-6, with a tentative D call TRBD1 (5 bases). With 2 bases removed from V and 4 bases from J, the gap between germline ends came to 9 bases. Germline values: CDR1 MNHEY, CDR2 SMNVEV (reference sequence). The CDR3 runs 15 residues. CDR3 nucleotide sequence: TGTGCCAGCAGTTTAGGGGCAGAATATAATTCACCCCTCCACTTT. It encodes CASSLGAEYNSPLHF.

This chain uses TRBV7-9 with TRBJ2-7, with 7 bases fitting TRBD1. Trimming took 5 bases from V and 2 from J; bases not matched to a gene: 3. From germline, CDR1 is SEHNR and CDR2 FQNEAQ (reference sequence). The CDR3 extends over 13 amino acids. The CDR3 loop reads CASSGQATYEQYF. The CDR3 DNA follows: TGTGCCAGCAGCGGACAGGCTACCTACGAGCAGTACTTC.

This rearrangement joins TRBV18 to TRBJ1-2; D might be TRBD1 (5 bases). The CDR3 covers 15 residues. CDR1 is KGHSH, CDR2 LQKENI, per germline. V shed 1 base and J shed 2 bases, with 11 bases lying between them. CDR3: CASSPLRGANYGYTF. As DNA, the CDR3 is TGTGCCAGCTCACCACTTAGAGGGGCAAACTATGGCTACACCTTC.

V is TRBV7-9 and J is TRBJ1-2; weak D call: TRBD1 (6 bases). V was pared by 1 base and J by 8 bases, with 23 bases between. From germline, CDR1 is SEHNR and CDR2 FQNEAQ (reference sequence). CDR3 size: 17 residues. The CDR3 sequence: CASSLGAGDPRLTGYTF. In DNA form, the CDR3 reads TGTGCCAGCAGCTTAGGTGCAGGGGATCCGCGCCTTACCGGCTACACCTTC.